These 10 T cell receptor beta chains were sequenced from one sample in a study of blood T cells in healthy people across ages. For the second PCR, which ran for 7 to 11 cycles, a sample-barcoded 5' primer and a J-beta primer mix were used. MiXCR, run by TCRdb on the 5' RACE reads, gives a single entry per CDR3 protein. The table shows under 2,000,000 distinct CDR3 sequences, with roughly 50% occurring only once. The sample consisted of blood. All receptors come from a woman in her forties in good health.

The chain recombines TRBV2 with TRBJ2-7; TRBD2 matches 11 bases. This CDR3 spans 16 amino acids. J was trimmed by 10 bases and V by 6 bases; bases with no gene match: 17. The germline CDR1 and CDR2 sequences are SNHLY and FYNNEI. CDR3 DNA sequence: TGTGCCAGCAGCCCAAGCGGGGCTAGCGGGGGGACCGGACAGTACTTC. It encodes CASSPSGASGGTGQYF. Complete variable domain (other parts from reference TRBV2 and TRBJ2-7): EPEVTQTPSHQVTQMGQEVILRCVPISNHLYFYWYRQILGQKVEFLVSFYNNEISEKSEIFDDQFSVERPDGSNFTLKIRSTKLEDSAMYFCASSPSGASGGTGQYFGPGTRLTVT.

This clonotype was seen a handful of times. The J gene is TRBJ2-5, the V gene TRBV15; no firm D call. The CDR3 consists of 14 residues. V was cut by 6 bases and J by 3 bases, with 14 bases left in between. CDR1 LNHNV and CDR2 YYDKDF come from the germline V gene (reference sequence). The CDR3 reads CATSFPGEEETQYF. The CDR3 nucleotides read TGTGCCACCAGTTTCCCTGGAGAGGAAGAGACCCAGTACTTC.

The V call is TRBV20-1, the J call TRBJ2-3; no reliable D call. The CDR3 contains 13 residues. Deletions cut 4 bases from V and 1 base from J, with 9 bases between. CDR1 DFQATT and CDR2 SNEGSKA come from the germline V gene (reference sequence). In DNA, the CDR3 is TGCAGTGCTAATTGGAAACGCACAGATACGCAGTATTTT. This gives the protein CSANWKRTDTQYF.

This clonotype was seen only a few times. The chain has TRBV5-1 and TRBJ2-6; D is unresolved. Trimming removed 3 bases at V and 0 bases at J, with 7 bases between. The germline CDR1 and CDR2 sequences are SGHRS and YFSETQ. The CDR3 is made up of 15 amino acids. DNA for the CDR3: TGCGCCAGCAGCTGGAGAGACTCTGGGGCCAACGTCCTGACTTTC. Translated: CASSWRDSGANVLTF.

The chain uses TRBV14 and TRBJ2-3; tentatively, D is TRBD1 (5 bases). Germline values: CDR1 SGHDN, CDR2 FVKESK. V dropped 4 bases and J dropped 3 bases, with 26 bases sitting between them. The CDR3 sequence is 19 residues long. Here the CDR3 reads CASSRAKGQAARSTDTQYF. The CDR3 DNA is TGTGCCAGCAGCCGAGCGAAGGGGCAGGCCGCACGCTCAACAGATACGCAGTATTTT.

Details on this clonotype: A much larger clone sits a single nucleotide away, making a read error possible. The chain couples TRBV7-2 to TRBJ2-1; 8 bases are shared with TRBD2. The CDR3 loop spans 16 amino acids. J lost 12 bases, V lost 1 base, and 14 bases had no gene match. Germline V lookup: CDR1 SGHTA, CDR2 FQGNSA. The CDR3 sequence: CASSLGVWTSSHVQFF. DNA for the CDR3: TGTGCCAGCAGCTTAGGGGTCTGGACTAGCAGCCATGTGCAGTTCTTC.

This rearrangement joins TRBV12-3 or TRBV12-4 to TRBJ1-5; a weak D match, TRBD1 (6 bases). V lost 7 bases, J lost 4 bases, and 11 bases lay in between. CDR3 length: 13 amino acids. CDR3 amino acids: CASKTGTNQPQHF. The CDR3 DNA is TGTGCCAGCAAGACAGGAACTAATCAGCCCCAGCATTTT.

The chain links TRBV7-2 to TRBJ2-4; 8 positions match TRBD2. Germline V gene lookup returns CDR1 SGHTA and CDR2 FQGNSA. J was trimmed by 7 bases and V by 4 bases; bases with no gene match: 9. The CDR3 is made up of 15 amino acids. The CDR3 loop is CASSSGGPVRNIQYF. For the CDR3, the DNA is TGTGCCAGCAGCTCGGGGGGGCCGGTCAGGAACATTCAGTACTTC.

This chain links TRBV12-3 or TRBV12-4 with TRBJ1-1; D possibly corresponds to TRBD1 (5 bases). The CDR3 consists of 12 residues. The V end was cut by 6 bases, the J end by 8 bases, with 13 bases between. The CDR3 sequence is CASRDTMAEAFF. CDR3 bases: TGTGCCAGCAGGGACACTATGGCCGAAGCTTTCTTT.

This clonotype was counted between two and nine times. The chain has TRBV7-9 and TRBJ2-2, with a weak D call TRBD1 (6 bases). Germline V gene data show CDR1 as SEHNR and CDR2 as FQNEAQ (reference sequence). The CDR3 spans 14 residues. Written as DNA, the CDR3 is TGTGCTACTCCTGGGACACTGAACACCGGGGAGCTGTTTTTT. It is translated as CATPGTLNTGELFF.